This T cell receptor (beta chain) was sequenced in a study of cytomegalovirus exposure and HLA in healthy donors. Broader study findings: When analyzed later, the rates of TCR association showed variation by HLA locus, with DRB1 the most and HLA-C the fewest. TRBV6-2, TRBV6-3 and other indistinguishable V segments were excluded.

On this clone itself: The target antigen is unknown.

A multiplex PCR was run with 60 Vbeta primers and 13 Jbeta primers. Produced via immunoSEQ multiplex PCR; TCRdb's table is partial and in-frame only. The sample has about 140,000 clones, nearly 90% seen once. Each donor was nominally healthy when sampled (though unrecorded immune exposures were likely). The length of the CDR3 is 13 residues. V was cut by 4 bases and J by 4 bases, with 10 bases left in between. The germline V gene encodes CDR1 SEHNR and CDR2 FQNEAQ (reference sequence). The clonotype originates from a woman aged 40-49 years in good health and CMV-seronegative. This chain joins TRBV7-9 and TRBJ1-2; no definite D call. Sequencing input: PBMCs. The CDR3 is CASSSFGVYGYTF. The CDR3 bases are TGTGCCAGCAGCTCCTTCGGAGTCTATGGCTACACCTTC.